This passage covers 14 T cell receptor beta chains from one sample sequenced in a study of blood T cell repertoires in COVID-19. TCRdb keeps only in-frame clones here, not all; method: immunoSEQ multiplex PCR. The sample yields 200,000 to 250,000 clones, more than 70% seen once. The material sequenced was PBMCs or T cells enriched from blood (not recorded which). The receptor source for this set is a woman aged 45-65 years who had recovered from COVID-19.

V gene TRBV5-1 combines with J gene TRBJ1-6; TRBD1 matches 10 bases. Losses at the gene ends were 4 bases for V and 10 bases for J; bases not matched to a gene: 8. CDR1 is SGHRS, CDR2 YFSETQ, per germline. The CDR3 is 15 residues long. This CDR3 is CASSLGQGVGSPLHF. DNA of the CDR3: TGCGCCAGCAGCCTAGGACAGGGGGTAGGATCACCCCTCCACTTT.

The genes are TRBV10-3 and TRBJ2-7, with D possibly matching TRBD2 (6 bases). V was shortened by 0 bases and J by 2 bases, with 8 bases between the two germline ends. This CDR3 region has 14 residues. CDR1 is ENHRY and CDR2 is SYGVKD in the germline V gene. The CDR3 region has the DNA TGTGCCATCAGTGAGTCGTCGGGAGCCTACGAGCAGTACTTC. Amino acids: CAISESSGAYEQYF.

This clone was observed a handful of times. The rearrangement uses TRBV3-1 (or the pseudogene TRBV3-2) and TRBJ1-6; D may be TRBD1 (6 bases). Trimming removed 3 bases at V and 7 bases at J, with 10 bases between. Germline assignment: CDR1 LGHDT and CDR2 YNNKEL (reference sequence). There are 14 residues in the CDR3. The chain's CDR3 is CASSHRGGNSPLHF. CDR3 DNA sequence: TGTGCCAGCAGCCACAGGGGTGGGAATTCACCCCTCCACTTT.

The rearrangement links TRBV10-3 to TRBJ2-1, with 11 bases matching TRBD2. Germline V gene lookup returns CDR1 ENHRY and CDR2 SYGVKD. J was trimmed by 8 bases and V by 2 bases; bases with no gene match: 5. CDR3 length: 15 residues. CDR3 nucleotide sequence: TGTGCCATCAGTGAGGGGGTAGCGGGAGGGGATGAGCAGTTCTTC. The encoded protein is CAISEGVAGGDEQFF.

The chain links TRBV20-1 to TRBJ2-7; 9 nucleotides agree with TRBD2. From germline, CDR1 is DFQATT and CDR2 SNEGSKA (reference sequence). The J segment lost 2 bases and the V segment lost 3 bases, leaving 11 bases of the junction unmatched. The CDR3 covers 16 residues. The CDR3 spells CSASGVGLATTYEQYF. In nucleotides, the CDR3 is TGCAGTGCTAGTGGGGTCGGACTAGCGACTACCTACGAGCAGTACTTC.

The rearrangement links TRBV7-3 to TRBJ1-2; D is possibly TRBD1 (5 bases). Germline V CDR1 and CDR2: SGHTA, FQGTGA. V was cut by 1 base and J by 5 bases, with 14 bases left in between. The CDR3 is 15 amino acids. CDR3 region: CASSLKADGGYGYTF. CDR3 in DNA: TGTGCCAGCAGCTTAAAGGCAGACGGGGGTTATGGCTACACCTTC.

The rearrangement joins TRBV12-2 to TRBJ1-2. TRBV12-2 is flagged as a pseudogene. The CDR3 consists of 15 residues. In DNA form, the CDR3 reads TGTGCAAGTCGCTCGCGCGGAGGGTCTTTCTATGGCTACACCTTC. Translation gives CASRSRGGSFYGYTF.

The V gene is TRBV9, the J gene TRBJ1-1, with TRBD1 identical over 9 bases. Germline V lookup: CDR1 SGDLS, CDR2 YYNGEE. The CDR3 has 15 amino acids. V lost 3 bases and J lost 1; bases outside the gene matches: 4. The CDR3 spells CASSDGQGKNTEAFF. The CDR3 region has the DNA TGTGCCAGCAGCGACGGACAGGGGAAGAACACTGAAGCTTTCTTT. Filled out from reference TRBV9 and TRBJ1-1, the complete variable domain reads DSGVTQTPKHLITATGQRVTLRCSPRSGDLSVYWYQQSLDQGLQFLIQYYNGEERAKGNILERFSAQQFPDLHSELNLSSLELGDSALYFCASSDGQGKNTEAFFGQGTRLTVV.

The CDR3 nucleotides read TGTGCCAGCAGCCCTTTCGGACAGGTTAGCAATCAGCCCCAGCATTTT. This gives the protein CASSPFGQVSNQPQHF. The V call is TRBV6-2 or TRBV6-3, the J call TRBJ1-5, with 7 nucleotides matching TRBD1. With 6 bases clipped from V and 0 bases from J, the junction kept 8 bases outside the gene matches. Germline CDR1 reads MNHEY; CDR2 reads SVGEGT. This CDR3 comprises 16 residues.

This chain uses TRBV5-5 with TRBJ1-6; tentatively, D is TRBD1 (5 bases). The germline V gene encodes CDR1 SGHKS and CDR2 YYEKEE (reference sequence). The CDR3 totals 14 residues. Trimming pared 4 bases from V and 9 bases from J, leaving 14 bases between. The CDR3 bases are TGTGCCAGCAGCCCCAGGGAGGGAGGTTCACCCCTCCACTTT. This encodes CASSPREGGSPLHF.

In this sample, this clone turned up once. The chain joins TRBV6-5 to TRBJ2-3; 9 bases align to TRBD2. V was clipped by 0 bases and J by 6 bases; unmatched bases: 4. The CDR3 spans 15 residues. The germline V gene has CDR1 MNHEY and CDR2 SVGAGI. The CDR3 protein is CASSYSGTSSDTQYF. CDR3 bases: TGTGCCAGCAGTTACTCGGGGACTAGCTCGGATACGCAGTATTTT.

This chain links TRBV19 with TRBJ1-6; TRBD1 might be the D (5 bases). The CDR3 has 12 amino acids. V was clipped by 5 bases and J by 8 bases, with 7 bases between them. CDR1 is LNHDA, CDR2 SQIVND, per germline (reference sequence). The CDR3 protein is CASSGAYSPLHF. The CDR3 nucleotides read TGTGCCAGTAGTGGGGCTTATTCACCCCTCCACTTT.

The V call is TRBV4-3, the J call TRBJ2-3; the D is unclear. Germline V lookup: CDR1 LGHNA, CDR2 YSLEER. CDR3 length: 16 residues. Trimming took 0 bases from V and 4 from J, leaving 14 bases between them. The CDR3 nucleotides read TGCGCCAGCAGCCAAGACATAGGCGTCAGCGCAGATACGCAGTATTTT. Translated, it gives CASSQDIGVSADTQYF.

The CDR3 here is CASSLGGSRNSPLHF. The CDR3 bases are TGTGCCAGCAGCTTAGGCGGGTCCAGAAATTCACCCCTCCACTTT. This chain uses TRBV7-9 with TRBJ1-6; D ambiguous. Trimming left V 1 base short and J 7 bases short, with 11 bases between. The CDR3 spans 15 residues. Per the germline V gene, CDR1 is SEHNR and CDR2 is FQNEAQ (reference sequence).